This T cell receptor beta chain is from a study of beta chain features in type 1 diabetes. This clone turned up a few times. No antigen is known for it. Study-wide results and caveats: Whether HLA type affects TCRB rearrangement stayed undetermined in the present work. Shorter templates might be favored by PCR, equally in patients and controls.

The isolated RNA, all of it, was reverse transcribed, so expressed TCRB transcripts were what got sequenced. Assay used: immunoSEQ multiplex PCR; TCRdb lists only in-frame clones, some missing. The sample contains about 180,000 clones, around an eighth of which appear only once. CDR1 and CDR2 (germline): SGHTA, FQGNSA. The CDR3 has 14 amino acids. V was clipped by 2 bases and J by 6 bases, with 11 bases between them. One heparinised draw of blood, averaging around 100 mL, came from each donor. V is TRBV7-2 and J is TRBJ2-1; D is undetermined. This clonotype originated in a woman aged 18-35 years in good health. Input material: central memory CD4+ T cells from blood. The chain's CDR3 is CASSLWAQINEQFF. CDR3 sequence (DNA): TGTGCCAGCAGCTTATGGGCCCAGATCAATGAGCAGTTCTTC.